The next 10 T cell receptor beta chains were all read from a single sample in a study of beta chain bispecific antibodies for T cell cancers. MiXCR, applied by TCRdb to the 5' RACE reads, yields one record per CDR3 protein. The profile shows some 17,000 distinct CDR3 sequences, roughly 1.9% of them singletons. Blood mononuclear cells were expanded for 2 to 4 days using either OKT3 anti-CD3 antibody or CD3/CD28 beads. Study-level points and caveats: Most targeted TRBV signal came from the leukemia cell line cells, not normal T cells.

No antigens are known for them. Specimen: healthy donor T cells cultured with leukemia cells. These receptors were taken from a human donor in good health. Some clones in this sample may be carry-over from other donors' samples.

In this sample, this clonotype turned up many times. The chain joins TRBV2 to TRBJ2-1; TRBD2 matches 7 bases. This CDR3 region has 15 residues. Germline CDR1 SNHLY, CDR2 FYNNEI. With V trimmed by 3 bases and J by 7 bases, 9 bases remained unmatched. The chain's CDR3 is CASSEGGGPGNEQFF. The CDR3 nucleotides read TGTGCCAGCAGTGAGGGGGGGGGACCCGGTAATGAGCAGTTCTTC.

This clonotype was counted many times. The chain is built from TRBV6-6 and TRBJ2-3; D is possibly TRBD1 (5 bases). The CDR3 has 15 residues. Germline V gene sequence: CDR1 MNHNY, CDR2 SVGAGI (reference sequence). V dropped 1 base and J dropped 2 bases, with 10 bases sitting between them. The CDR3 nucleotides are TGTGCCAGCAGTTACTGGCAGGGATTCACAGATACGCAGTATTTT. The encoded protein is CASSYWQGFTDTQYF.

The chain couples TRBV28 to TRBJ2-7, with 7 nucleotides matching TRBD1. V shed 6 bases, J shed 4 bases, and the junction held 9 bases outside the gene matches. Germline lookup yields CDR1 MDHEN and CDR2 SYDVKM. This CDR3 comprises 14 residues. The CDR3 region is CASRRRDSEYEQYF. The CDR3 DNA sequence: TGTGCCAGCAGAAGAAGGGACAGTGAGTACGAGCAGTACTTC.

This clonotype was seen ten or more times. The rearrangement links TRBV7-8 to TRBJ1-1; D gene ambiguous. Germline CDR1 and CDR2: SGHVS and FQNEAQ. Trimming removed 5 bases at V and 1 base at J, with 2 bases between. The CDR3 loop spans 11 amino acids. The chain's CDR3 is CASSENTEAFF. CDR3 DNA sequence: TGTGCCAGCAGCGAGAACACTGAAGCTTTCTTT.

By proportion, this clonotype is medium-sized. The V call is TRBV28, the J call TRBJ2-7, with unresolved D. V was shortened by 4 bases and J by 6 bases, with 10 bases between the two germline ends. Germline CDR1 and CDR2: MDHEN and SYDVKM. The CDR3 is 12 amino acids. In nucleotides, the CDR3 is TGTGCCAGCAGTTACGACGGGTTCGAGCAGTACTTC. Its translation is CASSYDGFEQYF.

This clonotype is medium-sized by share. The V and J genes are TRBV27 and TRBJ1-5; D is ambiguous. The CDR3 has 15 residues. Deletions cut 7 bases from V and 0 bases from J, with 13 bases between. CDR1 MNHEY and CDR2 SMNVEV come from the germline V gene (reference sequence). CDR3 coding DNA: TGTGCCAGCAAACATTCAAGGGCTAGCAATCAGCCCCAGCATTTT. It yields the protein CASKHSRASNQPQHF.

This clonotype was recorded many times. The chain links TRBV12-3 or TRBV12-4 to TRBJ2-2; the D gene is possibly TRBD2 (5 bases). The CDR3 extends over 15 amino acids. V gave up 2 bases and J gave up 3 bases, with 10 bases separating them. This chain's CDR3 is CASSLRGRDTGELFF. The CDR3 region has the DNA TGTGCCAGCAGTTTACGGGGTAGGGACACCGGGGAGCTGTTTTTT.

This clonotype has ten or more counts. This chain connects TRBV3-1 to TRBJ2-3; D is ambiguous. This CDR3 is 15 amino acids long. V was cut by 1 base and J by 1 base, with 9 bases left in between. Looked up from germline, CDR1 is LGHDT and CDR2 is YNNKEL (reference sequence). The CDR3 region is CASSQVGGGTDTQYF. CDR3 nucleotides: TGTGCCAGCAGCCAAGTGGGTGGGGGCACAGATACGCAGTATTTT.

Many counts were recorded for this clonotype. The rearrangement uses TRBV9 and TRBJ2-5; perhaps TRBD2 as D (6 bases). This CDR3 comprises 14 residues. V was shortened by 0 bases and J by 5 bases, with 11 bases between the two germline ends. CDR1 and CDR2 from the germline V gene are SGDLS and YYNGEE. The CDR3 loop reads CASSVEGLGETQYF. The CDR3 DNA reads TGTGCCAGCAGCGTAGAGGGACTGGGCGAGACCCAGTACTTC.

This clonotype was detected ten times or more. The chain is built from TRBV6-1 and TRBJ2-1; tentatively, D is TRBD1 (6 bases). Germline CDR1 MNHNS, CDR2 SASEGT. The length of the CDR3 is 14 residues. V lost 7 bases and J lost 0, with 10 bases in between. CDR3 in amino acids: CASKEQGSYNEQFF. The CDR3 region has the DNA TGTGCCAGCAAAGAACAGGGCTCCTACAATGAGCAGTTCTTC.